These T cell receptor beta chains were read from a single sample in a study of blood T cell repertoires in COVID-19. TCRdb's copy holds only in-frame clones and misses some; the assay was immunoSEQ multiplex PCR. The sample carries roughly 520,000 clones, roughly 90% recorded once. Specimen: PBMCs or T cells enriched from blood (not recorded which). The receptor set was obtained from a woman aged 40 to 55 who had recovered from COVID-19. CDR3s include the opening cysteine and the closing phenylalanine or tryptophan. The D gene is left open where the match is weak. Part of the rows lack a size; the others show once, few, many or a class for expanded clones.

j_gene: TRBJ2-7; abundance: once; d_gene: TRBD2; v_gene: TRBV20-1; CDR3aa: CSASVSESRGDEQYF; CDR3nt: TGCAGTGCTAGTGTGTCAGAATCCCGGGGGGACGAGCAGTACTTC
j_gene: TRBJ2-3; abundance: -; d_gene: -; v_gene: TRBV4-1; CDR3aa: CASSQDIRDTQYF; CDR3nt: TGCGCCAGCAGCCAAGATATCCGAGATACGCAGTATTTT
j_gene: TRBJ2-1; abundance: -; d_gene: TRBD2; v_gene: TRBV29-1; CDR3aa: CSVGTGTSGRPSSYNEQFF; CDR3nt: TGCAGCGTGGGGACCGGGACTAGCGGGAGGCCGAGCTCCTACAATGAGCAGTTCTTC
j_gene: TRBJ1-2; abundance: -; d_gene: -; v_gene: TRBV29-1; CDR3aa: CSTDPVGGYGYTF; CDR3nt: TGCAGCACAGACCCTGTAGGGGGCTATGGCTACACCTTC
j_gene: TRBJ2-1; abundance: -; d_gene: TRBD2; v_gene: TRBV19; CDR3aa: CASTRGGSSYNEQFF; CDR3nt: TGTGCCAGTACCCGGGGCGGGAGCTCCTACAATGAGCAGTTCTTC
j_gene: TRBJ2-5; abundance: -; d_gene: -; v_gene: TRBV29-1; CDR3aa: CSANNLGTQYF; CDR3nt: TGCAGCGCCAATAACCTAGGGACCCAGTACTTC
j_gene: TRBJ1-1; abundance: -; d_gene: -; v_gene: TRBV30; CDR3aa: CAWSIGGTEAFF; CDR3nt: TGTGCCTGGAGTATAGGGGGCACTGAAGCTTTCTTT
j_gene: TRBJ2-7; abundance: once; d_gene: TRBD2; v_gene: TRBV6-5; CDR3aa: CASSYFPRGGAREQYF; CDR3nt: TGTGCCAGCAGTTACTTTCCCCGGGGGGGGGCGCGGGAGCAGTACTTC
j_gene: TRBJ1-2; abundance: -; d_gene: -; v_gene: TRBV10-3; CDR3aa: CAIRSGDLLGYTF; CDR3nt: TGTGCCATCCGGTCAGGGGATTTGCTTGGCTACACCTTC
j_gene: TRBJ1-2; abundance: -; d_gene: TRBD1; v_gene: TRBV19; CDR3aa: CASTSGQGANYGYTF; CDR3nt: TGTGCCAGTACTTCCGGACAGGGAGCTAACTATGGCTACACCTTC
j_gene: TRBJ2-2; abundance: -; d_gene: -; v_gene: TRBV7-7; CDR3aa: CASSLAPAGELFF; CDR3nt: TGTGCCAGCAGCTTAGCGCCGGCCGGGGAGCTGTTTTTT
j_gene: TRBJ2-5; abundance: -; d_gene: -; v_gene: TRBV6-5; CDR3aa: CASSYSGGSVGETQYF; CDR3nt: TGTGCCAGCAGTTACTCGGGGGGTAGTGTCGGTGAGACCCAGTACTTC
j_gene: TRBJ2-5; abundance: -; d_gene: TRBD2; v_gene: TRBV5-4; CDR3aa: CASSLRLAGQETQYF; CDR3nt: TGTGCCAGCAGCCTACGTCTAGCGGGCCAAGAGACCCAGTACTTC
j_gene: TRBJ1-2; abundance: -; d_gene: -; v_gene: TRBV18; CDR3aa: CASSRWTEGYGYTF; CDR3nt: TGTGCCAGCTCACGTTGGACAGAAGGATATGGCTACACCTTC
j_gene: TRBJ2-3; abundance: -; d_gene: -; v_gene: TRBV12-3/TRBV12-4; CDR3aa: CASSPRTSDTQYF; CDR3nt: TGTGCCAGCAGTCCTAGAACCTCGGATACGCAGTATTTT
j_gene: TRBJ1-6; abundance: -; d_gene: -; v_gene: TRBV14; CDR3aa: CASSQGPKNSPLHF; CDR3nt: TGTGCCAGCAGCCAAGGCCCTAAAAATTCACCCCTCCACTTT
j_gene: TRBJ1-5; abundance: -; d_gene: -; v_gene: TRBV9; CDR3aa: CASSWTDSNQPQHF; CDR3nt: TGTGCCAGCAGCTGGACAGATAGCAATCAGCCCCAGCATTTT
j_gene: TRBJ2-3; abundance: -; d_gene: TRBD2; v_gene: TRBV24-1; CDR3aa: CATSAGLAGRADTQYF; CDR3nt: TGTGCCACCAGTGCGGGCCTAGCGGGAAGGGCAGATACGCAGTATTTT
j_gene: TRBJ2-3; abundance: -; d_gene: TRBD2; v_gene: TRBV6-5; CDR3aa: CASRTGGSPDTQYF; CDR3nt: TGTGCCAGCAGAACCGGCGGGAGCCCAGATACGCAGTATTTT
j_gene: TRBJ2-2; abundance: -; d_gene: TRBD2; v_gene: TRBV5-1; CDR3aa: CASSPASGKNTGELFF; CDR3nt: TGCGCCAGCAGCCCTGCTAGCGGGAAGAACACCGGGGAGCTGTTTTTT
j_gene: TRBJ2-6; abundance: -; d_gene: -; v_gene: TRBV9; CDR3aa: CASSVSFRVGANVLTF; CDR3nt: TGTGCCAGCAGCGTGAGTTTTCGGGTGGGGGCCAACGTCCTGACTTTC
j_gene: TRBJ1-1; abundance: -; d_gene: TRBD1; v_gene: TRBV27; CDR3aa: CASSQTGGAGTEAFF; CDR3nt: TGTGCCAGCAGTCAGACAGGGGGCGCGGGCACTGAAGCTTTCTTT
j_gene: TRBJ2-2; abundance: -; d_gene: -; v_gene: TRBV4-3; CDR3aa: CASSQEVLELTGELFF; CDR3nt: TGCGCCAGCAGCCAAGAAGTTCTCGAGCTAACCGGGGAGCTGTTTTTT
j_gene: TRBJ2-5; abundance: -; d_gene: -; v_gene: TRBV6-5; CDR3aa: CGTQGDQETQYF; CDR3nt: TGTGGCACTCAGGGCGACCAAGAGACCCAGTACTTC
j_gene: TRBJ1-1; abundance: once; d_gene: TRBD1; v_gene: TRBV6-5; CDR3aa: CASTSRGQGNTEAFF; CDR3nt: TGTGCCAGCACCTCTAGGGGACAGGGGAACACTGAAGCTTTCTTT
j_gene: TRBJ1-1; abundance: -; d_gene: TRBD1; v_gene: TRBV5-1; CDR3aa: CASSLAERQGGEAFF; CDR3nt: TGCGCCAGCAGCTTGGCCGAGAGACAGGGCGGGGAGGCTTTCTTT
j_gene: TRBJ2-2; abundance: -; d_gene: -; v_gene: TRBV24-1; CDR3aa: CATSDPGETGELFF; CDR3nt: TGTGCCACCAGTGATCCAGGGGAAACCGGGGAGCTGTTTTTT
j_gene: TRBJ2-7; abundance: -; d_gene: TRBD2; v_gene: TRBV15; CDR3aa: CATSRTGTEPPGAGGVYEQYF; CDR3nt: TGTGCCACCAGCAGAACCGGGACAGAACCCCCGGGAGCGGGAGGGGTCTACGAGCAGTACTTC
j_gene: TRBJ2-2; abundance: -; d_gene: -; v_gene: TRBV24-1; CDR3aa: CATYSVGTGELFF; CDR3nt: TGTGCCACCTACTCTGTCGGTACCGGGGAGCTGTTTTTT
j_gene: TRBJ1-5; abundance: -; d_gene: -; v_gene: TRBV7-9; CDR3aa: CASSSTGPGLQPQHF; CDR3nt: TGTGCCAGCAGCTCAACAGGCCCCGGTCTCCAGCCCCAGCATTTT
j_gene: TRBJ2-7; abundance: -; d_gene: TRBD1; v_gene: TRBV19; CDR3aa: CASSITGGGSSYEQYF; CDR3nt: TGTGCCAGTAGTATTACAGGGGGCGGGAGCTCCTACGAGCAGTACTTC
j_gene: TRBJ2-1; abundance: -; d_gene: -; v_gene: TRBV29-1; CDR3aa: CSVSANSYNEQFF; CDR3nt: TGCAGCGTCAGTGCAAACAGCTACAATGAGCAGTTCTTC
j_gene: TRBJ2-1; abundance: -; d_gene: TRBD2; v_gene: TRBV19; CDR3aa: CASIDWASGNNEQFF; CDR3nt: TGTGCCAGTATAGATTGGGCTAGCGGGAACAATGAGCAGTTCTTC
j_gene: TRBJ2-7; abundance: -; d_gene: TRBD1; v_gene: TRBV30; CDR3aa: CAWSPGTGEQYF; CDR3nt: TGTGCCTGGAGTCCAGGGACAGGCGAGCAGTACTTC
j_gene: TRBJ1-1; abundance: few; d_gene: -; v_gene: TRBV14; CDR3aa: CASSQEVGAEAFF; CDR3nt: TGTGCCAGCAGCCAAGAAGTGGGGGCCGAAGCTTTCTTT
j_gene: TRBJ1-4; abundance: -; d_gene: -; v_gene: TRBV6-2/TRBV6-3; CDR3aa: CASSSIDSPNEKLFF; CDR3nt: TGTGCCAGCAGTTCCATCGACAGTCCTAATGAAAAACTGTTTTTT
j_gene: TRBJ1-6; abundance: once; d_gene: TRBD1; v_gene: TRBV11-2; CDR3aa: CASSFRDRDSPLHF; CDR3nt: TGTGCCAGCAGCTTCCGGGACAGGGATTCACCCCTCCACTTT
j_gene: TRBJ1-1; abundance: -; d_gene: -; v_gene: TRBV6-2/TRBV6-3; CDR3aa: CASSFILGSLNTEAFF; CDR3nt: TGTGCCAGCAGTTTCATTTTAGGGAGCCTGAACACTGAAGCTTTCTTT
j_gene: TRBJ2-3; abundance: -; d_gene: TRBD2; v_gene: TRBV27; CDR3aa: CASSPSGTLTDTQYF; CDR3nt: TGTGCCAGCAGCCCTAGCGGTACCCTCACAGATACGCAGTATTTT
j_gene: TRBJ2-6; abundance: -; d_gene: -; v_gene: TRBV6-2/TRBV6-3; CDR3aa: CASSYSGGFLSSGANVLTF; CDR3nt: TGTGCCAGCAGTTACTCTGGAGGGTTTCTTAGCTCTGGGGCCAACGTCCTGACTTTC
j_gene: TRBJ2-1; abundance: -; d_gene: TRBD2; v_gene: TRBV6-2/TRBV6-3; CDR3aa: CASSYSTWTSGTYNEQFF; CDR3nt: TGTGCCAGCAGTTACTCTACTTGGACTAGCGGAACTTACAATGAGCAGTTCTTC
j_gene: TRBJ1-2; abundance: -; d_gene: -; v_gene: TRBV12-3/TRBV12-4; CDR3aa: CASRGLYYGYTF; CDR3nt: TGTGCCAGCCGAGGGCTGTATTATGGCTACACCTTC
j_gene: TRBJ2-7; abundance: -; d_gene: TRBD2; v_gene: TRBV7-2; CDR3aa: CASSLRGGQYF; CDR3nt: TGTGCCAGCAGCCTCCGCGGGGGTCAGTACTTC
j_gene: TRBJ2-1; abundance: -; d_gene: TRBD2; v_gene: TRBV5-1; CDR3aa: CASSYLSGTNNKQFF; CDR3nt: TGCGCCAGCAGCTACCTTAGCGGGACCAACAATAAGCAGTTCTTC
j_gene: TRBJ1-3; abundance: -; d_gene: TRBD1; v_gene: TRBV5-1; CDR3aa: CASSGGQGARGNTIYF; CDR3nt: TGCGCCAGCAGCGGGGGACAGGGGGCGCGTGGAAACACCATATATTTT
j_gene: TRBJ1-1; abundance: few; d_gene: -; v_gene: TRBV5-1; CDR3aa: CASSTGHRNTEAFF; CDR3nt: TGCGCCAGCAGCACGGGACACCGAAACACTGAAGCTTTCTTT
j_gene: TRBJ1-1; abundance: -; d_gene: -; v_gene: TRBV19; CDR3aa: CASRTDSDTEAFF; CDR3nt: TGTGCCAGTAGGACGGACAGTGACACTGAAGCTTTCTTT
j_gene: TRBJ1-1; abundance: -; d_gene: -; v_gene: TRBV7-9; CDR3aa: CASSSQGLQKNTEAFF; CDR3nt: TGTGCCAGCAGCTCTCAGGGCCTACAAAAGAACACTGAAGCTTTCTTT
j_gene: TRBJ1-2; abundance: -; d_gene: TRBD1; v_gene: TRBV15; CDR3aa: CATSKGQAYGYTF; CDR3nt: TGTGCCACCAGCAAAGGACAGGCCTATGGCTACACCTTC
j_gene: TRBJ1-2; abundance: -; d_gene: -; v_gene: TRBV9; CDR3aa: CASSVGEGTYGYTF; CDR3nt: TGTGCCAGCAGCGTAGGGGAGGGAACTTATGGCTACACCTTC
j_gene: TRBJ2-2; abundance: -; d_gene: TRBD2; v_gene: TRBV4-1; CDR3aa: CASSRQTGLAGVKSRTGELFF; CDR3nt: TGCGCCAGCAGCCGACAAACCGGACTAGCGGGAGTAAAATCGAGAACCGGGGAGCTGTTTTTT
j_gene: TRBJ1-1; abundance: few; d_gene: -; v_gene: TRBV9; CDR3aa: CASSPMSGFHTEAFF; CDR3nt: TGTGCCAGCAGCCCGATGTCAGGGTTTCACACTGAAGCTTTCTTT
j_gene: TRBJ1-2; abundance: -; d_gene: -; v_gene: TRBV19; CDR3aa: CASTPSSTGLYGYTF; CDR3nt: TGTGCCAGTACCCCATCGTCGACGGGACTATATGGCTACACCTTC
j_gene: TRBJ1-1; abundance: -; d_gene: TRBD1; v_gene: TRBV18; CDR3aa: CASSSGQRLNTEAFF; CDR3nt: TGTGCCAGCTCATCGGGACAGCGCTTGAACACTGAAGCTTTCTTT
j_gene: TRBJ2-7; abundance: -; d_gene: -; v_gene: TRBV7-9; CDR3aa: CASSLSGASERYEQYF; CDR3nt: TGTGCCAGCAGCTTATCGGGCGCTAGCGAGCGATACGAGCAGTACTTC
j_gene: TRBJ2-7; abundance: -; d_gene: -; v_gene: TRBV5-1; CDR3aa: CASSLVGSRTYEQYF; CDR3nt: TGCGCCAGCAGCTTGGTTGGCTCTCGAACCTACGAGCAGTACTTC